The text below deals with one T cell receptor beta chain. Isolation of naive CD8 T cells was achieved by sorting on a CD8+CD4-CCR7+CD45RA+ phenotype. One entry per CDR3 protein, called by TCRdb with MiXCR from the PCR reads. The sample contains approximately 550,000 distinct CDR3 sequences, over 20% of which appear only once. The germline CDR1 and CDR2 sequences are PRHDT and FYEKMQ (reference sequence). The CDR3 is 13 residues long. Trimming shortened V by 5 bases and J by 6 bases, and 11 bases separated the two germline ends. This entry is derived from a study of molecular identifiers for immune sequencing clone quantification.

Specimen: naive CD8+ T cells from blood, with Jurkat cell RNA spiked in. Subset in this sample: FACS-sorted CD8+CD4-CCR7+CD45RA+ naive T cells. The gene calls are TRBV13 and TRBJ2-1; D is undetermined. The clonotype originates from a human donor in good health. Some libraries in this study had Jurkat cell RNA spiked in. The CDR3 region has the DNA TGTGCCAGCAGCGCTATTCTCCGCAATGAGCAGTTCTTC. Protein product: CASSAILRNEQFF.